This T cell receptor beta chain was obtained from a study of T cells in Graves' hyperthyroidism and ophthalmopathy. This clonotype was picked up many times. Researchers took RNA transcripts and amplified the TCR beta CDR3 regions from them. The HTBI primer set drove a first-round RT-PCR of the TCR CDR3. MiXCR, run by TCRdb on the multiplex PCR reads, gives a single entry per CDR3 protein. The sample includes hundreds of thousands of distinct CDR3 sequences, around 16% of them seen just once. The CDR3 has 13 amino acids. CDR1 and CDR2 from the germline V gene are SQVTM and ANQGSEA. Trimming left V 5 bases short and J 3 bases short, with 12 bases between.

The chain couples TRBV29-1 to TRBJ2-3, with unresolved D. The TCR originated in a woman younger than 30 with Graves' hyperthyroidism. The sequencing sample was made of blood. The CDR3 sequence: CSVPQVETDTQYF. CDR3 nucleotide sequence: TGCAGCGTTCCCCAGGTAGAGACAGATACGCAGTATTTT.